The present TCR beta chain was sequenced within a study of breast tumors, draining lymph nodes, adjacent tissues. General study points: Data fit most tumor T cells coming from lymph node, expanding in tumor. Luminal-like breast cancer showed significantly greater tumor-nontumor repertoire similarity than basal-like breast cancer did. Tumor repertoires ranked between lymph nodes and nontumor tissue in diversity, with V and J gene preferences.

Axillary draining lymph nodes of breast cancer patients supplied the node samples. TCRdb reprocessed the multiplex PCR reads via MiXCR and lists one record per CDR3 protein. Of 150,000 to 250,000 distinct CDR3 sequences in the sample, over 25% were seen once. Concerning this clonotype: Its target is not known. At one end, the junction sequence differs from germline, possibly due to a read error.

There are 13 residues in the CDR3. In germline, CDR1 is KGHSH, CDR2 LQKENI. J is TRBJ1-5 and V is TRBV18; D gene uncertain. The sample was axillary lymph node tissue. The origin of this receptor is a female donor with breast cancer. Some clones in this sample may be carry-over from other donors' samples. The CDR3 sequence: CANSPSSNQPQHF. The CDR3 bases are TGTGCCAACTCACCCAGTAGCAATCAGCCCCAGCATTTT.